The rows below give T cell receptor beta chains drawn from one sample of a study of T cell responses to AZD1222 COVID-19 vaccine. Profiled with immunoSEQ multiplex PCR; TCRdb holds only in-frame clones, not every one. The profile covers roughly 120,000 clones, with around 88% appearing a single time and about 10% taken by the ten largest. This specimen consisted of peripheral blood, obtained on day 0 of AZD1222 vaccination. These TCRs come from an adult in good health. The CDR3 runs from the conserved cysteine through the conserved F or W. A D gene is named only where the DNA matches it firmly. Clone size, where shown, is once, few, many, or a class for clones that have expanded.

clone size	V gene	J gene	D gene	CDR3 protein	CDR3 DNA
NA	TRBV19	TRBJ1-5	NA	CASSPYGQHNQPQHF	TGTGCCAGTAGTCCGTATGGACAGCACAATCAGCCCCAGCATTTT
NA	TRBV7-7	TRBJ1-4	TRBD1	CASSPGQGMNEKLFF	TGTGCCAGCAGCCCGGGACAGGGCATGAATGAAAAACTGTTTTTT
NA	TRBV5-4	TRBJ2-7	NA	CASSLGGSSYEQYF	TGTGCCAGCAGCTTGGGGGGGAGCTCCTACGAGCAGTACTTC
NA	TRBV28	TRBJ2-7	TRBD2	CASSRAGESYEQYF	TGTGCCAGCAGTCGAGCGGGAGAAAGCTACGAGCAGTACTTC
NA	TRBV7-9	TRBJ2-3	TRBD2	CASSLGLAGGQGTDTQYF	TGTGCCAGCAGCCTGGGACTAGCGGGGGGGCAGGGCACAGATACGCAGTATTTT
NA	TRBV5-1	TRBJ2-7	TRBD1	CASSSTGGASEQYF	TGCGCCAGCAGCTCGACAGGGGGCGCTTCCGAGCAGTACTTC
NA	TRBV29-1	TRBJ1-1	NA	CSVVRVLNTEAFF	TGCAGCGTTGTGCGGGTTCTGAACACTGAAGCTTTCTTT
NA	TRBV12-3/TRBV12-4	TRBJ1-1	NA	CASSLWGSTEAFF	TGTGCCAGCAGTTTATGGGGGTCGACTGAAGCTTTCTTT
NA	TRBV2	TRBJ1-5	TRBD1	CASQGANSNQPQHF	TGTGCCTCACAGGGGGCTAATAGCAATCAGCCCCAGCATTTT
once	TRBV4-1	TRBJ2-7	TRBD2	CASSQDLTSGRTHSYEQYF	TGCGCCAGCAGCCAAGATTTAACTAGCGGGAGGACCCACTCCTACGAGCAGTACTTC
NA	TRBV6-5	TRBJ1-1	NA	CASSYSRGPNTEAFF	TGTGCCAGCAGTTACTCGAGGGGCCCGAACACTGAAGCTTTCTTT
NA	TRBV2	TRBJ2-7	TRBD2	CAGRPGLAEGYEQYF	TGTGCCGGCCGTCCGGGACTAGCGGAGGGGTACGAGCAGTACTTC
once	TRBV19	TRBJ1-5	NA	CASSIPFNSNQPQHF	TGTGCCAGTAGTATACCCTTCAATAGCAATCAGCCCCAGCATTTT
once	TRBV7-9	TRBJ1-1	TRBD1	CASLGPGTGKLEAFF	TGTGCCAGCCTAGGCCCCGGGACAGGTAAGTTAGAAGCTTTCTTT
NA	TRBV25-1	TRBJ2-2	NA	CASSVSMNTGELFF	TGTGCCAGCAGTGTTAGCATGAACACCGGGGAGCTGTTTTTT
NA	TRBV6-5	TRBJ1-5	NA	CASSWAGDQPQHF	TGTGCCAGCAGCTGGGCGGGCGACCAGCCCCAGCATTTT
NA	TRBV19	TRBJ2-3	NA	CASSSPGHPTLGDTQYF	TGTGCCAGTAGTAGTCCGGGACACCCTACCCTGGGGGATACGCAGTATTTT
few	TRBV19	TRBJ1-6	NA	CASSSSGRDNSPLHF	TGTGCCAGTAGTAGCTCGGGACGGGATAATTCACCCCTCCACTTT
NA	TRBV6-1	TRBJ2-7	NA	CASRRWPTTYEQYF	TGTGCCAGCAGAAGATGGCCAACTACCTACGAGCAGTACTTC
NA	TRBV24-1	TRBJ2-3	TRBD2	CATEGLAGGGTDTQYF	TGTGCCACCGAGGGACTAGCGGGGGGGGGCACAGATACGCAGTATTTT
NA	TRBV19	TRBJ1-1	TRBD1	CASIRAHQGARTEAFF	TGTGCCAGCATAAGAGCACACCAGGGGGCGCGGACTGAAGCTTTCTTT
few	TRBV5-1	TRBJ1-3	NA	CASSLASSGNTIYF	TGCGCCAGCAGCTTGGCTAGCTCTGGAAACACCATATATTTT
NA	TRBV7-9	TRBJ2-2	TRBD1	CASSPQGQGGTGELFF	TGTGCCAGCAGCCCCCAGGGACAGGGGGGTACCGGGGAGCTGTTTTTT
once	TRBV4-2	TRBJ1-5	NA	CASSQVSGNQPQHF	TGTGCCAGCAGCCAAGTGAGCGGGAATCAGCCCCAGCATTTT
NA	TRBV30	TRBJ2-3	NA	CAWGHSRDTQYF	TGTGCCTGGGGTCACAGTCGAGATACGCAGTATTTT
once	TRBV4-2	TRBJ2-7	NA	CASSHWGESYEQYF	TGTGCCAGCAGCCATTGGGGGGAATCCTACGAGCAGTACTTC
once	TRBV28	TRBJ2-5	NA	CASSLYQGWETQYF	TGTGCCAGCAGTTTATACCAGGGATGGGAGACCCAGTACTTC
NA	TRBV24-1	TRBJ2-1	NA	CATSDATGTSYNEQFF	TGTGCCACCAGTGATGCAACAGGGACATCCTACAATGAGCAGTTCTTC
NA	TRBV9	TRBJ1-6	TRBD1	CASSVDDRVTSPLHF	TGTGCCAGCAGCGTAGATGACAGGGTCACTTCACCCCTCCACTTT
NA	TRBV7-2	TRBJ1-2	NA	CASSPRSRGGNYGYTF	TGTGCCAGCAGCCCTCGGTCCAGGGGCGGTAACTATGGCTACACCTTC
NA	TRBV2	TRBJ1-1	NA	CASSRAVEAFF	TGTGCCAGCAGTCGGGCCGTTGAAGCTTTCTTT
NA	TRBV7-8	TRBJ2-5	NA	CASSLSGETQYF	TGTGCCAGCAGCCTAAGCGGGGAGACCCAGTACTTC
once	TRBV6-5	TRBJ1-3	NA	CASNRPSGNTIYF	TGTGCCAGCAACAGACCCTCTGGAAACACCATATATTTT
NA	TRBV5-1	TRBJ1-1	TRBD1	CASSFDRERNTEAFF	TGCGCCAGCAGCTTTGACAGGGAAAGGAACACTGAAGCTTTCTTT
NA	TRBV7-2	TRBJ2-3	TRBD2	CASSLEGLAGDTQYF	TGTGCCAGCAGCTTAGAGGGACTAGCGGGGGATACGCAGTATTTT
NA	TRBV6-1	TRBJ2-1	NA	CASSEGPRNEQFF	TGTGCCAGCAGTGAGGGCCCGAGAAATGAGCAGTTCTTC
NA	TRBV7-3	TRBJ2-7	NA	CASSPTGSSYEQYF	TGTGCCAGCAGCCCCACTGGGAGCTCCTACGAGCAGTACTTC
NA	TRBV18	TRBJ2-1	TRBD2	CASSPQFGGGAYNEQFF	TGTGCCAGCTCACCACAATTCGGCGGGGGGGCCTACAATGAGCAGTTCTTC
NA	TRBV7-2	TRBJ2-5	NA	CASSSLVVLRVGETQYF	TGTGCCAGCAGCTCCTTAGTCGTTCTCAGGGTAGGAGAGACCCAGTACTTC
NA	TRBV7-2	TRBJ2-7	NA	CASSLEVAGGYEQYF	TGTGCCAGCAGCTTAGAGGTAGCAGGGGGGTACGAGCAGTACTTC
once	TRBV7-9	TRBJ2-7	TRBD2	CASSWTSGVRSYEQYF	TGTGCCAGCAGCTGGACTAGCGGGGTGCGAAGCTACGAGCAGTACTTC
NA	TRBV20-1	TRBJ1-4	NA	CRERGEKLFF	TGCAGGGAAAGGGGTGAAAAACTGTTTTTT
NA	TRBV7-2	TRBJ2-3	TRBD1	CASSPLGQGVGGDTQYF	TGTGCCAGCAGCCCACTCGGACAGGGGGTAGGTGGAGATACGCAGTATTTT
once	TRBV28	TRBJ1-3	NA	CASGTIGNTIYF	TGTGCCAGTGGGACAATCGGAAACACCATATATTTT
NA	TRBV15	TRBJ1-1	NA	CATSKDAGRDTEAFF	TGTGCCACCAGCAAAGATGCGGGGAGGGACACTGAAGCTTTCTTT
NA	TRBV3-1/TRBV3-2	TRBJ1-1	NA	CASSPRGNTEAFF	TGTGCCAGCAGCCCCCGAGGGAACACTGAAGCTTTCTTT
NA	TRBV19	TRBJ2-1	NA	CASSMGPTTYNEQFF	TGTGCCAGTAGTATGGGGCCCACGACCTACAATGAGCAGTTCTTC
NA	TRBV7-3	TRBJ2-1	NA	CASSLERARFNEQFF	TGTGCCAGCAGCTTAGAGAGGGCGCGATTCAATGAGCAGTTCTTC
NA	TRBV10-3	TRBJ2-1	TRBD2	CATRGGAREGSYNEQFF	TGTGCCACACGAGGTGGTGCCCGGGAGGGGTCCTACAATGAGCAGTTCTTC
NA	TRBV7-9	TRBJ1-5	NA	CASSNNRDGISNQPQHF	TGTGCCAGCAGCAATAACAGGGACGGAATTTCGAATCAGCCCCAGCATTTT
NA	TRBV2	TRBJ2-1	TRBD1	CASSNPWDRYNEQFF	TGTGCCAGCAGCAACCCCTGGGACAGATACAATGAGCAGTTCTTC